The rows below give T cell receptor beta chains drawn from one sample of a study of T cells in localized non-small cell lung cancer. The protocol was immunoSEQ multiplex PCR, while the TCRdb copy is restricted to in-frame clones and leaves out a portion. The sample has tens of thousands of clones; 70% to 90% are singletons. Source: peripheral blood, taken before any cancer treatment. The receptors shown here come from an older male donor with stage I squamous cell lung carcinoma. The conserved cysteine and the conserved F or W are not part of the CDR3 here.

J,V,CDR3
TRBJ1-6,TRBV30,AWSVNPRDSPLH
TRBJ1-1,TRBV29-1,SVEEGSYTEAF
TRBJ1-5,TRBV4-1,ASSPEGAQMNQPQH
TRBJ2-3,TRBV14,ASSPSGGAVDTQY
TRBJ2-1,TRBV28,ASLGGGQGADEQF
TRBJ1-1,TRBV19,ASSIGGMNTEAF
TRBJ1-2,TRBV5-1,ASSLGQMDGYT
TRBJ2-4,TRBV28,ASRSSGLAKNIQY
TRBJ2-7,TRBV5-1,ASSLGSGGYEQY
TRBJ2-1,TRBV5-1,ASSPSGTGGYNEQF
TRBJ1-5,TRBV28,ASSLRQGAKQPQH
TRBJ2-5,TRBV5-6,ASSPGQGESETQY
TRBJ1-1,TRBV5-8,ASRIMNTEAF
TRBJ1-5,TRBV28,ASKGGSGGYSNQPQH
TRBJ2-5,TRBV30,AWTPGQRNKETQY
TRBJ1-2,TRBV6-4,ASSAEDSGYGYT
TRBJ2-7,TRBV5-1,ASSLEDRGGAYEQY
TRBJ2-1,TRBV14,ASSRPRGSYNEQF
TRBJ2-4,TRBV28,ASSPRQGLGHIQY
TRBJ1-1,TRBV28,ASRRPSKNTEAF
TRBJ1-2,TRBV19,ASTPPGGRNYGYT
TRBJ1-5,TRBV30,AWSLGGRQPQH
TRBJ1-5,TRBV2,ASSEGRQPNQPQH
TRBJ2-3,TRBV11-2,ASSHYSGGGDTQY
TRBJ2-2,TRBV5-4,ASSLGAGGPGELF
TRBJ1-1,TRBV30,AWSAGGWTEAF
TRBJ1-1,TRBV19,ASSIGTGNTEAF
TRBJ2-1,TRBV7-3,ASSLGGEQF
TRBJ2-1,TRBV11-3,ASSSDRGNEQF
TRBJ2-7,TRBV18,ASSAGTDYEQY
TRBJ1-2,TRBV5-6,ASSSQGLSYGYT
TRBJ1-5,TRBV19,ASSIAGGQPQH
TRBJ2-2,TRBV6-6,ASTKVASNTGELF
TRBJ2-7,TRBV11-2,ASSTTDGSYEQY
TRBJ1-5,TRBV6-1,ASSEARNQPQH
TRBJ1-2,TRBV29-1,SVVGGGSNYGYT
TRBJ2-2,TRBV30,AWSVGVVLAGGANTGELF